This T cell receptor (beta chain) was obtained from a study of regulatory T cells in long-lasting Graves disease (dated by TCRdb to about 2021). Study-level background: Antithyroid drugs had been taken for less than 3 months by newly diagnosed Graves' disease patients. Persistent Graves' disease patients were compared with newly diagnosed Graves' disease patients by peripheral blood TCR sequencing and RNA sequencing. The study was registered as a clinical trial and conducted in China. TCR sequencing covered some 13 persistent and approximately 20 newly diagnosed Graves' disease patients, around 35 samples in total. The study at large found these results: The authors noted that the small sample size was a limitation that may lower accuracy. Persistent disease showed preferential use of TRBV28, TRBJ1-2 and TRBJ2-5, whereas newly diagnosed disease favored TRBV20-1 and TRBJ2-1. Only the TCR beta chain was sequenced and analyzed. Because the primary lesion, thyroid tissue, could not be accessed, the study looked at peripheral blood alone. A larger number of public clonotypes was shared among persistent patients (fewer than 3,000) than among newly diagnosed patients (about 990). Compared with newly diagnosed patients, persistent Graves' disease patients had lower TCR Shannon entropy and fewer highly expanded clones, which suggests clonal expansion.

The library was prepared using multiplex PCR. Instrument used: Illumina HiSeq 4000. TCR beta libraries were built with iRepertoire HTBI primers and Arm-PCR amplification of CDR3 regions. Before sequencing, the PCR products underwent gel purification. The original pipeline was this. A total of 62 TRBV and some 15 TRBJ segments were identified across samples and were used for gene usage analysis of CDR3 amino acid clonotypes. COPE and FqMerger were used to merge the filtered high-quality paired reads into contigs. BLAST was used to align contigs to IMGT TRBV, TRBD and TRBJ reference genes, and CDR3 was defined according to IMGT. Highly expanded clones were defined as clonotypes with a frequency above 0.1%. Repertoire diversity was measured by Shannon entropy, and V-J evenness by the Gini coefficient. A clonotype found in more than one individual was treated as public. TCRdb cleaned the public reads at Q25 with fastp, built clones with MiXCR and kept in-frame beta chains. One record per CDR3 amino acid sequence lists the most common genes and DNA. The V and J calls, along with clone size, are taken from TCRdb and not from the paper's own processing. The sample contains about 470,000 distinct CDR3 sequences, under 15% of them found a single time. The ten largest clonotypes hold over 15% of the sample.

CDR1 and CDR2 (SGHVS, FQNEAQ) derive from the germline V gene. Between the V and J ends, shortened by 5 bases and 1 base respectively, the junction contains 15 bases. Including the terminal cysteine and phenylalanine, the CDR3 comprises 15 residues. Of the read, only the CDR3 DNA is kept; its 45 bases are in frame from base 1. This clonotype has only a few counts. Its antigen has not been determined. No much larger clone is present one base from it, and per-base qualities are unavailable. Interpreted using the paper, the time point label stands for: newly diagnosed GD, antithyroid drugs for less than 3 months. For both TCR sequencing and RNA sequencing, RNA was extracted from PBMCs in TRIzol. The diagnosis of Graves' disease followed American Thyroid Association guidelines. Recruitment of patients was carried out at an endocrinology department in Xi'an, China. Each patient gave roughly 8.4 milliliters of peripheral blood, collected in an EDTA anticoagulant tube. Ficoll Paque Plus density gradient separation was used to isolate PBMCs, and no further T cell sorting was performed. An Agilent 2100 Bioanalyzer and agarose gel were used to assess RNA quality, and a NanoDrop 2000 was used to measure RNA concentration.

These same data were also listed under a study on T cells in Graves' hyperthyroidism and ophthalmopathy. The second study also describes: Stable Graves' hyperthyroidism was defined as no progression to ophthalmopathy during 18 months of follow-up. Hyperthyroidism patients were aged 18 to 65 years and newly diagnosed, with disease duration of less than 2 months. Exclusion was applied to patients with uncontrolled infections, other autoimmune diseases, pregnancy or lactation. Diagnoses relied on clinical symptoms, serum thyroxine and TRAb, thyroid ultrasound and orbital computed tomography. A first-round RT-PCR of the TCR CDR3 used the HTBI primer set with the Qiagen OneStep RT-PCR kit. Blood samples also contained most of the expanded thyroid clonotypes (frequency above 0.001), which suggests that blood repertoires may reflect thyroid immune responses. Ophthalmopathy was separated from stable hyperthyroidism by a 13 V-J signature model, with 85% to 90% sensitivity and around 81% specificity obtained in cross-validation and 80%/75% obtained in testing. In validation, the model predicted progression to ophthalmopathy a median of about 5.9 months before onset, with about 71% sensitivity and roughly 73% specificity. To identify distinguishing TCR V-J signatures, a discovery cohort of 100 or so patients was used, comprising 43 with Graves' ophthalmopathy and 57 with stable Graves' hyperthyroidism. An independent validation cohort of around 19 hyperthyroidism patients and about 16 patients who later progressed to ophthalmopathy tested prospective prediction of ophthalmopathy. The approximately 98 discovery patients were randomly divided into training and test sets at a 7:3 ratio. In addition, the study compared T-cell repertoires in thyroid tissue and in blood from about 6 Graves' hyperthyroidism patients. Following sampling, methimazole starting at 30 mg daily was given to hyperthyroidism patients, and high-dose intravenous methylprednisolone was given to ophthalmopathy patients. Libraries were constructed in a second round of multiplex PCR, after which size selection and purification were carried out. Paired-end sequencing of the libraries was performed with 100 bp reads on an Illumina HiSeq2000. SOAPnuke was used to process the raw data, throwing out any read that contained adapters or uncalled bases, had a mean Phred below 15, or lacked an exact constant-primer or identifier match. COPE v1.2.5 was used to merge the high-quality paired reads, and each unique nucleotide sequence was defined as a clonotype. MiTCR v1.1 was used to align the clonotypes against IMGT TRBV, TRBD and TRBJ reference segments. The analysis was restricted to V-J combinations with a frequency above 0.0001, which together covered around 99% of the repertoires. A TCS score was defined as the ratio between F50 (clonal expansion) and ExV (chaos), using BLOSUM62-based TCRdist between CDR3 peptides within each V-J. Welch's t-statistics and random forest reduced 500 to 650 V-J features to roughly 13, which were used in a naive Bayes classifier (R e1071). Sample size was not statistically predetermined, and investigators were not blinded to group allocation. TCR Vbeta CDR3 sequencing of 130 to 150 peripheral blood samples (under 45 ophthalmopathy, 75 or so hyperthyroidism and roughly 17 progressor patients) is reported in the paper.

This receptor was identified in a woman aged 25 to 39 with Graves disease. Donor details come from another sample of the same person, matched by shared clones. The chain is assembled from TRBV7-8 and TRBJ2-7, with TRBD1 tentatively as D gene (5 bases match). Sample: peripheral blood mononuclear cells (PBMCs), taken at new diagnosis, from a patient treated with antithyroid drugs. The CDR3 region: CASSKQDIGSYEQYF. The nucleotides are TGTGCCAGCAGCAAACAGGACATTGGTTCCTACGAGCAGTACTTC. The CDR3 plus the reference TRBV7-8 and TRBJ2-7 genes for the other parts give the full variable domain: GAGVSQSPRYKVAKRGQDVALRCDPISGHVSLFWYQQALGQGPEFLTYFQNEAQLDKSGLPSDRFFAERPEGSVSTLKIQRTQQEDSAVYLCASSKQDIGSYEQYFGPGTRLTVT.